The TCR beta chain described here comes from a study of T-cell reconstitution after alpha-beta-depleted transplantation in children. General study results and limits: Reportedly, roughly two months post-transplant, alpha-beta T cells arose from several hundred expanded graft clones. Recipient T cells and thymic progenitors that survived gave rise to the high TCRbeta diversity observed at day 60 in some patients. One year after transplant, T-cell counts and diversity came mostly from newly produced T cells.

From germline, CDR1 is SGHDN and CDR2 FVKESK. The CDR3 covers 18 residues. Trimming removed 2 bases from V and 0 bases from J; junction bases left unmatched: 10. Preparation of the TCRbeta library involved a method that used unique molecular identifiers. One entry per CDR3 protein, called by TCRdb with MiXCR from the PCR reads. Counted here are hundreds of thousands of distinct CDR3 sequences, around 13% occurring once; the ten biggest clones make up approximately 0.8%. In this sample, this clonotype turned up a few times. No antigen is known for it. The source is a girl aged 2 to 9 with congenital amegakaryocytic thrombocytopenia, due to receive a stem cell transplant. Sequencing used PBMCs, obtained before TCRalphabeta/CD19-depleted stem cell transplant. The V call is TRBV14, the J call TRBJ1-1, with 9 bases fitting TRBD1. CDR3 DNA: TGTGCCAGCAGCCAACTACCGGGACAGGGCACCATGAACACTGAAGCTTTCTTT. The encoded protein is CASSQLPGQGTMNTEAFF.